The rows below give T cell receptor beta chains drawn from one sample of a study of cytomegalovirus exposure and HLA in healthy donors. TCRdb's copy holds only in-frame clones and misses some; the assay was immunoSEQ multiplex PCR. The table gives roughly 50,000 clones; the top ten clones make up under 3% of it. The source material was PBMCs. All receptors derive from a female donor in good health and CMV-seronegative. The CDR3 runs from the conserved cysteine through the conserved F or W. Fields, in order: D gene, J gene, V gene, CDR3 protein, CDR3 DNA. D genes are given only for firm matches.

d_gene: TRBD1; j_gene: TRBJ1-2; v_gene: TRBV30; CDR3aa: CAWGQGNYGYTF; CDR3nt: TGTGCCTGGGGACAGGGCAACTATGGCTACACCTTC
d_gene: .; j_gene: TRBJ2-3; v_gene: TRBV25-1; CDR3aa: CASSTGAFFADTQYF; CDR3nt: TGTGCCAGCAGTACTGGGGCATTTTTCGCAGATACGCAGTATTTT
d_gene: .; j_gene: TRBJ1-1; v_gene: TRBV6-9; CDR3aa: CASSGRTVNTEAFF; CDR3nt: TGTGCCAGCAGCGGGCGGACTGTAAACACTGAAGCTTTCTTT
d_gene: .; j_gene: TRBJ1-1; v_gene: TRBV7-2; CDR3aa: CASSLAHRGTEAFF; CDR3nt: TGTGCCAGCAGCTTAGCGCATCGGGGCACTGAAGCTTTCTTT
d_gene: TRBD1; j_gene: TRBJ1-2; v_gene: TRBV4-3; CDR3aa: CASSLAGGNYGYTF; CDR3nt: TGCGCCAGCAGCCTTGCAGGGGGCAACTATGGCTACACCTTC
d_gene: TRBD2; j_gene: TRBJ2-7; v_gene: TRBV11-3; CDR3aa: CASSGLAGPSYEQYF; CDR3nt: TGTGCCAGCAGCGGCCTAGCGGGCCCTTCCTACGAGCAGTACTTC
d_gene: TRBD1; j_gene: TRBJ2-7; v_gene: TRBV4-1; CDR3aa: CASSQIGQAYEQYF; CDR3nt: TGCGCCAGCAGCCAGATCGGACAGGCCTACGAGCAGTACTTC
d_gene: TRBD1; j_gene: TRBJ1-4; v_gene: TRBV29-1; CDR3aa: CTGQASDEKLFF; CDR3nt: TGCACCGGACAGGCTTCAGATGAAAAACTGTTTTTT
d_gene: TRBD1; j_gene: TRBJ1-2; v_gene: TRBV30; CDR3aa: CAWGDRARGYTF; CDR3nt: TGTGCCTGGGGGGACAGGGCTAGAGGCTACACCTTC
d_gene: .; j_gene: TRBJ1-1; v_gene: TRBV5-4; CDR3aa: CASSLAGLLNTEAFF; CDR3nt: TGTGCCAGCAGCTTGGCCGGTTTACTGAACACTGAAGCTTTCTTT
d_gene: TRBD2; j_gene: TRBJ2-3; v_gene: TRBV5-1; CDR3aa: CASTFAGVTDTQYF; CDR3nt: TGCGCCAGCACCTTCGCGGGAGTCACAGATACGCAGTATTTT
d_gene: .; j_gene: TRBJ2-5; v_gene: TRBV6-1; CDR3aa: CASSPGGAQETQYF; CDR3nt: TGTGCCAGCAGCCCGGGGGGCGCCCAAGAGACCCAGTACTTC
d_gene: TRBD1; j_gene: TRBJ2-3; v_gene: TRBV29-1; CDR3aa: CSVARDSSTDTQYF; CDR3nt: TGCAGCGTTGCCCGGGACAGCAGCACAGATACGCAGTATTTT
d_gene: TRBD1; j_gene: TRBJ1-1; v_gene: TRBV7-3; CDR3aa: CASAWGQYTEAFF; CDR3nt: TGTGCCAGCGCTTGGGGACAGTACACTGAAGCTTTCTTT
d_gene: .; j_gene: TRBJ2-1; v_gene: TRBV19; CDR3aa: CASRGGIGFNEQFF; CDR3nt: TGTGCCAGTAGAGGCGGGATTGGGTTTAATGAGCAGTTCTTC
d_gene: .; j_gene: TRBJ1-5; v_gene: TRBV15; CDR3aa: CATSRAPQVRSNQPQHF; CDR3nt: TGTGCCACCAGCAGAGCCCCCCAGGTCCGTAGCAATCAGCCCCAGCATTTT
d_gene: .; j_gene: TRBJ2-1; v_gene: TRBV2; CDR3aa: CASKDRSNEQFF; CDR3nt: TGTGCCAGCAAGGACAGAAGCAATGAGCAGTTCTTC